This TCR beta chain stems from a study of blood T cell repertoires in COVID-19 (dated by TCRdb to 2020 to 2021). With regard to the full study: Collaborator samples came from the United States, Italy and Spain and covered acute and convalescent phases of COVID-19. The sample metadata nearly always contained a de-identified subject ID, COVID-19 status, age in years and sex. Samples came from the ongoing ImmuneRACE study (first 160 participants) plus 1,254 subjects from 6 global collaborators. The prospective study material was composed of cDNA or gDNA derived from T cells, B-cell-depleted T cells, or PBMCs. Subjects who had been exposed to COVID-19, were actively infected with it, or had recovered from it provided the deeply sampled blood TCRbeta repertoires that made up the dataset. HLA class I and class II types, where available, came from metadata supplied by the sample provider rather than from assay-based typing. The repertoires were made available in a free public database intended to serve as a resource for research on the immune response to SARS-CoV-2. Here is what the overall study found, with its caveats: Clinical and demographic metadata were provided uncurated, with the amount varying by source and participant.

The immunoSEQ Assay, a bias-controlled multiplex PCR, was used to amplify TCRbeta CDR3 regions from genomic DNA. On the study's bioinformatics: The number of nucleated cells in each sample was estimated from the amplification of reference gene primers within the assay. To quantify the absolute abundance of each unique TCRbeta CDR3 rearrangement, sequence reads were collapsed and filtered. For each sample, productive Simpson clonality was calculated by taking the square root of Simpson's diversity index across productive rearrangements. The table comes from immuneACCESS by way of TCRdb, which keeps in-frame sequences with V and J called. Part of the clones is missing from these tables; in studies checked, under half for an unresolved V gene and the rest for unknown reasons. From that table come the V and J calls and clone size; the DNA was used to work out D and trimming. This sample has around 140,000 clones in its table, and roughly three quarters of those were observed once. Of the sample, 6% is held by the ten largest clones.

Of note for this clone: This receptor's antigen is unknown. Base qualities are not at hand, and no much larger clone is one base apart.

Participants in the prospective study were enrolled through a virtual design, were aged about 18 to 100 years, and lived in approximately 25 United States geographic areas. Cohort assignment in the prospective study relied on participant-reported clinical history from a screening survey and a study questionnaire. For ImmuneRACE Cohort 3, a participant was defined as recovered based on two consecutive negative NP/OP PCR tests, clearance by a healthcare professional, or resolution of symptoms. In the prospective study, whole blood, serum and a nasopharyngeal or oropharyngeal swab were collected from each participant by mobile phlebotomists. Additional blood draws and questionnaires over an approximately two-month period could optionally be provided by prospective study participants. Before DNA extraction, prospective study blood samples were shipped either frozen or at room temperature. The clonotype comes from a woman aged 45-65 years who had recovered from COVID-19. Sequenced sample: PBMCs or T cells enriched from blood (not recorded which).

In nucleotide form, the sequence is TGTGCCAGTAGTATACGCGGCAGGGTCTATGGCTACACCTTC. Translated, this gives CASSIRGRVYGYTF. The rearranged segments are TRBV19 and TRBJ1-2, with TRBD1 perhaps the D gene, on 5 matching bases. V drops 2 bases and J drops 4 bases, leaving 11 bases in between. CDR1 LNHDA and CDR2 SQIVND are derived from the germline V gene (reference sequence). The CDR3, from cysteine to phenylalanine, totals 14 residues. Solely the CDR3 DNA is kept, with 42 bases framed from the first base.